The 28 T cell receptor beta chains in this list originate from one sample, sequenced in a study of blood T cell repertoires in COVID-19. TCRdb keeps only in-frame clones here, not all; method: immunoSEQ multiplex PCR. The profile shows a few hundred thousand clones, approximately 90% of them singletons. Material for sequencing was PBMCs or T cells enriched from blood (not recorded which). These receptors were obtained from a woman aged 40 to 55 who had been exposed to COVID-19.

In the case of this clone: The junction does not match germline at one end; this may be a read error. The chain recombines TRBV7-7 with TRBJ2-2; 9 nucleotides align to TRBD2. Looked up from germline, CDR1 is SSHAT and CDR2 is FNYEAQ (reference sequence). The CDR3 contains 15 residues. CDR3: CASSRGRGHTGELFF. The CDR3 DNA follows: TGTGCTAGCAGCCGCGGGAGGGGGCACACCGGGGAGCTGTTTTTT.

V usage is TRBV7-2 and J usage is TRBJ1-5, with 7 positions matching TRBD1. The germline V gene has CDR1 SGHTA and CDR2 FQGNSA. The CDR3 has 16 residues. The trim removed 2 bases at V and 3 bases at J, leaving 7 bases unmatched. The CDR3 DNA reads TGTGCCAGCAGCTTACTCCCGGGACAGTTCAATCAGCCCCAGCATTTT. Residues: CASSLLPGQFNQPQHF.

Here the CDR3 DNA reads TGTGCCAGCAGCTCGGGACAGGGCTATCCAACCGGGGAGCTGTTTTTT. Translation: CASSSGQGYPTGELFF. The gene calls are TRBV7-9 and TRBJ2-2, with 9 bases that match TRBD1. This CDR3 spans 16 amino acids. Germline values: CDR1 SEHNR, CDR2 FQNEAQ (reference sequence). J was trimmed by 5 bases and V by 4 bases; bases with no gene match: 8.

This rearrangement joins TRBV7-8 to TRBJ2-5; 7 bases are a match to TRBD2. The CDR3 spans 17 residues. Germline loops: CDR1 SGHVS, CDR2 FQNEAQ. Trimming took 4 bases from V and 5 from J; bases not matched to a gene: 16. The CDR3 DNA reads TGTGCCAGCAGCTACTCCGAAAGCGGGGAAGGGGAGGAGACCCAGTACTTC. Its translation: CASSYSESGEGEETQYF.

The chain is built from TRBV3-1 (or the pseudogene TRBV3-2) and TRBJ2-2; 8 nucleotides match TRBD2. The CDR3 contains 17 residues. Germline V CDR1 and CDR2: LGHDT, YNNKEL (reference sequence). With V trimmed by 1 base and J by 8 bases, 12 bases remained unmatched. This CDR3 reads CASSQGLRGLAWGELFF. CDR3 in DNA: TGTGCCAGCAGCCAAGGCCTTCGAGGACTAGCCTGGGGGGAGCTGTTTTTT.

This clone has just one count. The V call is TRBV18, the J call TRBJ1-3, with D unclear. The V gene lost 4 bases and the J gene lost 3 bases, with 10 bases spanning the gap. The CDR3 has 14 residues. In germline, CDR1 is KGHSH, CDR2 LQKENI. The CDR3 loop is CASSLQASGNTIYF. CDR3 nucleotides: TGTGCCAGCTCACTGCAAGCGAGTGGAAACACCATATATTTT.

The J gene is TRBJ1-2, the V gene TRBV29-1, with 7 bases lining up with TRBD1. Germline-derived CDR1 and CDR2 are SQVTM and ANQGSEA. CDR3 length equals 12 residues. V shed 7 bases and J 3 bases; nucleotides not matched to a gene: 5. The CDR3 spells CSDRQGDYGYTF. The CDR3 DNA sequence: TGCAGCGACCGCCAGGGGGACTATGGCTACACCTTC.

This clone was seen once. The chain links TRBV19 to TRBJ2-7, with 11 nucleotides matching TRBD1. Germline V gene lookup returns CDR1 LNHDA and CDR2 SQIVND (reference sequence). The V gene end was trimmed by 5 bases and the J gene end by 6 bases; junction bases not matched to a gene: 6. This CDR3 spans 14 amino acids. The CDR3 coding sequence is TGTGCCAGTAGTCTAGGACAGGGGGCGGTCGAGCAGTACTTC. This codes for CASSLGQGAVEQYF.

The chain links TRBV18 to TRBJ2-2; TRBD2 aligns across 8 bases. CDR3 length: 15 amino acids. Germline values: CDR1 KGHSH, CDR2 LQKENI. Unmatched junction bases numbered 1, after V lost 0 bases and J lost 4 bases. The CDR3 DNA is TGTGCCAGCTCACCACCGGGACTAGGCACCGGGGAGCTGTTTTTT. It translates to CASSPPGLGTGELFF.

This clone was picked up one time. The chain uses TRBV19 and TRBJ1-1, with TRBD1 matching 9 bases. This CDR3 has 14 amino acids. Trimming at V came to 6 bases and at J to 5 bases, leaving 7 bases not matched to a gene. Looked up from germline, CDR1 is LNHDA and CDR2 is SQIVND (reference sequence). The CDR3 coding sequence is TGTGCCAGTAGGAGACAGGGGGGTAGTACTGAAGCTTTCTTT. It translates to CASRRQGGSTEAFF. Full variable domain (rest looked up from reference TRBV19 and TRBJ1-1): DGGITQSPKYLFRKEGQNVTLSCEQNLNHDAMYWYRQDPGQGLRLIYYSQIVNDFQKGDIAEGYSVSREKKESFPLTVTSAQKNPTAFYLCASRRQGGSTEAFFGQGTRLTVV.

This rearrangement joins TRBV5-1 to TRBJ2-3, with 10 bases fitting TRBD2. Germline loops: CDR1 SGHRS, CDR2 YFSETQ. CDR3 size: 16 residues. The V and J ends lost 6 bases and 2 bases, in that order; junction bases with no gene match: 9. The CDR3 sequence is CASNWKTSGATDTQYF. CDR3 sequence (DNA): TGCGCCAGCAACTGGAAAACTAGCGGGGCCACAGATACGCAGTATTTT.

The rearrangement joins TRBV3-1 (or the pseudogene TRBV3-2) to TRBJ2-7; no definite D call. The germline gives CDR1 LGHDT, CDR2 YNNKEL (reference sequence). The CDR3 is 13 residues long. V was clipped by 4 bases and J by 2 bases, with 9 bases between them. The CDR3 loop is CASSRDNTYEQYF. CDR3 nucleotide sequence: TGTGCCAGCAGCCGTGATAACACCTACGAGCAGTACTTC.

The chain links TRBV6-5 to TRBJ2-1, with D unresolved. Germline V lookup: CDR1 MNHEY, CDR2 SVGAGI. This CDR3 region has 14 residues. Trimming took off 2 bases at V and 2 bases at J, with 7 bases between the two ends. In DNA form, the CDR3 reads TGTGCCAGCAGTTACGTCGCAGCCTACAATGAGCAGTTCTTC. This encodes CASSYVAAYNEQFF.

In DNA, the CDR3 is TGTGCCAGCAGCTTAGTTGGTCTAGCGGGTTACAACATTCAGTACTTC. Translated: CASSLVGLAGYNIQYF. This sequence joins TRBV7-2 and TRBJ2-4; 8 nucleotides agree with TRBD2. J gave up 7 bases and V 1 base, and 9 bases lay outside the gene matches. The germline V gene encodes CDR1 SGHTA and CDR2 FQGNSA. This CDR3 is 16 amino acids long.

This chain links TRBV24-1 with TRBJ2-5; 11 positions agree with TRBD1. Germline assignment: CDR1 KGHDR and CDR2 SFDVKD. With V trimmed by 5 bases and J by 5 bases, 6 bases remained unmatched. The CDR3 consists of 15 residues. CDR3: CATSGGQGAGETQYF. As DNA, the CDR3 is TGTGCCACCAGTGGAGGACAGGGGGCTGGGGAGACCCAGTACTTC.

The chain uses TRBV14 and TRBJ1-1; D unresolved. This CDR3 is 12 amino acids long. Germline assignment: CDR1 SGHDN and CDR2 FVKESK. Between the trimmed V and J ends, which lost 0 bases and 10 bases, there was a span of 9 bases. The chain's CDR3 is CASSQDVGGAFF. CDR3 DNA: TGTGCCAGCAGCCAAGATGTAGGAGGAGCTTTCTTT.

The V gene is TRBV29-1, the J gene TRBJ1-2; tentative D call: TRBD1 (5 bases). V dropped 3 bases and J dropped 0 bases, with 17 bases sitting between them. The germline CDR1 and CDR2 sequences are SQVTM and ANQGSEA. The CDR3 loop spans 16 amino acids. The CDR3 region is CSVDRANDRPNYGYTF. CDR3 sequence (DNA): TGCAGCGTTGACCGAGCGAACGACAGACCTAACTATGGCTACACCTTC.

The genes are TRBV5-1 and TRBJ1-2; no clear D. Per germline, CDR1 SGHRS and CDR2 YFSETQ. V was trimmed by 7 bases and J by 4 bases, leaving 17 bases between them. The CDR3 contains 14 residues. The CDR3 region has the DNA TGCGCCAGCTCCGGCGGGGAAATACTCTATGGCTACACCTTC. It yields the protein CASSGGEILYGYTF.

In nucleotides, the CDR3 is TGTGCCAGCTCACTTCGGACTAGCGGGGGCTACTACAATGAGCAGTTCTTC. It encodes CASSLRTSGGYYNEQFF. The chain uses TRBV18 and TRBJ2-1, with 13 bases that match TRBD2. Trimming at V came to 4 bases and at J to 3 bases, leaving 6 bases not matched to a gene. In germline, CDR1 is KGHSH, CDR2 LQKENI. The CDR3 loop spans 17 amino acids.

The rearrangement joins TRBV7-2 to TRBJ2-7, with 10 bases fitting TRBD2. The germline gives CDR1 SGHTA, CDR2 FQGNSA. V was pared by 4 bases and J by 2 bases, with 8 bases of the junction left unmatched. The CDR3 consists of 16 residues. The CDR3 DNA sequence: TGTGCCAGCAGCTCCACACTAGCGGGGAGCCCCTACGAGCAGTACTTC. It translates to CASSSTLAGSPYEQYF. Together with reference TRBV7-2 and TRBJ2-7, the CDR3 gives the full variable domain: GAGVSQSPSNKVTEKGKDVELRCDPISGHTALYWYRQSLGQGLEFLIYFQGNSAPDKSGLPSDRFSAERTGGSVSTLTIQRTQQEDSAVYLCASSSTLAGSPYEQYFGPGTRLTVT.

The genes are TRBV11-2 and TRBJ1-2, with D uncertain. Trimming stripped 5 bases from V and 7 bases from J, with 14 bases between. CDR3 length: 13 residues. Germline loops: CDR1 SGHAT, CDR2 FQNNGV. CDR3 region: CASSQGHGGGYTF. CDR3 DNA: TGTGCCAGCAGCCAAGGGCATGGAGGTGGCTACACCTTC.

This sequence joins TRBV5-5 and TRBJ2-2; 7 bases fit TRBD1. V shed 6 bases, J shed 3 bases, and the junction held 8 bases outside the gene matches. The CDR3 length is 15 residues. The germline CDR1 and CDR2 sequences are SGHKS and YYEKEE (reference sequence). CDR3 sequence (DNA): TGTGCCAGCACCACGAGGGACAGATACACCGGGGAGCTGTTTTTT. It codes for CASTTRDRYTGELFF.

This clone has just one count. The rearrangement links TRBV29-1 to TRBJ2-7; D is unresolved. Trimming pared 2 bases from V and 4 bases from J, leaving 12 bases between. CDR1 is SQVTM, CDR2 ANQGSEA, per germline. This CDR3 region has 13 residues. CDR3 residues: CSVEMRQGYEQYF. The CDR3 region has the DNA TGCAGCGTTGAAATGAGACAAGGATACGAGCAGTACTTC.

V gene TRBV4-1 combines with J gene TRBJ1-2; D remains ambiguous. Germline values: CDR1 MGHRA, CDR2 YSYEKL. The CDR3 sequence is 16 residues long. The germline V and J ends were trimmed by 0 bases and 2 bases, with 13 bases remaining between them. This CDR3 reads CASSQEGGMANYGYTF. Written as DNA, the CDR3 is TGCGCCAGCAGCCAAGAAGGAGGAATGGCCAACTATGGCTACACCTTC.

The chain uses TRBV19 and TRBJ1-2; 8 bases fit TRBD1. The CDR3 covers 18 residues. Germline assignment: CDR1 LNHDA and CDR2 SQIVND (reference sequence). With 4 bases clipped from V and 0 bases from J, the junction kept 13 bases outside the gene matches. CDR3 amino acids: CASSKLGTGDWTNYGYTF. CDR3 DNA sequence: TGTGCCAGTAGTAAGCTGGGGACAGGCGACTGGACTAACTATGGCTACACCTTC.

This chain links TRBV25-1 with TRBJ1-2, with 9 bases that match TRBD1. The CDR3 spans 17 residues. V shed 1 base, J shed 6 bases, and the junction held 12 bases outside the gene matches. Germline values: CDR1 MGHDK, CDR2 SYGVNS. CDR3 nucleotides: TGTGCCAGCAGTGAATTTTCCCCCCGGACAGGGGAAAATGGCTACACCTTC. Translating gives CASSEFSPRTGENGYTF.

The chain couples TRBV7-6 to TRBJ2-7; possible D gene TRBD1, 5 bases. CDR1 is SGHVS, CDR2 FNYEAQ, per germline. V lost 0 bases and J lost 1, with 16 bases in between. The CDR3 length is 17 residues. CDR3 in amino acids: CASSLAIAQGLSYEQYF. In DNA form, the CDR3 reads TGTGCCAGCAGCTTAGCGATCGCTCAGGGCCTTTCCTACGAGCAGTACTTC.

The CDR3 region has the DNA TGCAGCGTACCCACTAGCGGGGGGGCTAATAATGAGCAGTTCTTC. This encodes CSVPTSGGANNEQFF. The J gene is TRBJ2-1, the V gene TRBV29-1; 13 bases are a match to TRBD2. Germline CDR1 and CDR2: SQVTM and ANQGSEA. The CDR3 runs 15 residues. V lost 6 bases and J lost 7; bases outside the gene matches: 9.